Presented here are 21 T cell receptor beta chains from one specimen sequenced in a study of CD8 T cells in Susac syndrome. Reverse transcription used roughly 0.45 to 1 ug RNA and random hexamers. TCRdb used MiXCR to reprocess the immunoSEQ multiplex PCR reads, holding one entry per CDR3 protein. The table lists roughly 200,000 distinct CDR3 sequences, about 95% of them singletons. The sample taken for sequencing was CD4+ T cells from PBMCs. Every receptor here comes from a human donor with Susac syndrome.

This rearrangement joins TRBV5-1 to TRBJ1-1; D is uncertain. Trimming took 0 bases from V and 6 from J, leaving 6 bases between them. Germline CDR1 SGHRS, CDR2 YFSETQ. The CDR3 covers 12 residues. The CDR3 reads CASSLGPSEAFF. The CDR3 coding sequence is TGCGCCAGCAGCTTGGGACCTTCTGAAGCTTTCTTT.

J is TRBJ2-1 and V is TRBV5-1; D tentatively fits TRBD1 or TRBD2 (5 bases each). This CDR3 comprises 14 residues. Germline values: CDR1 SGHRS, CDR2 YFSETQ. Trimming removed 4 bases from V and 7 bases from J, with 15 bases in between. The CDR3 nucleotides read TGCGCCAGCAGCGTACCGGGACCGGAGAATGAGCAGTTCTTC. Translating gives CASSVPGPENEQFF.

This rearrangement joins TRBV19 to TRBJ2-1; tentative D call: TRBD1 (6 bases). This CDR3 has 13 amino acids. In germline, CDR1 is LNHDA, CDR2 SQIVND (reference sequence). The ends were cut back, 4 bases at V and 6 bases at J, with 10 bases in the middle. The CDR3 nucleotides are TGTGCCAGTAGTAGGGGACACTCCAATGAGCAGTTCTTC. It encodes CASSRGHSNEQFF.

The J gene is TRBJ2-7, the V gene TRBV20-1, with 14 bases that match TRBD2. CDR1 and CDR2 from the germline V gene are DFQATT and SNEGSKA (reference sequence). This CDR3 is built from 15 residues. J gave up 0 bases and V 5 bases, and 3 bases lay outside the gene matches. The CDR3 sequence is CSARTSGGSSYEQYF. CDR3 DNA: TGCAGTGCTCGGACTAGCGGGGGGAGCTCCTACGAGCAGTACTTC.

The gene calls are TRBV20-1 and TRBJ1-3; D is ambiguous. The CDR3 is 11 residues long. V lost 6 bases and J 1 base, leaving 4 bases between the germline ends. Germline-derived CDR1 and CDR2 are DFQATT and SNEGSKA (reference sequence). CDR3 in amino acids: CSASSGNTIYF. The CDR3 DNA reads TGCAGTGCCTCATCTGGAAACACCATATATTTT.

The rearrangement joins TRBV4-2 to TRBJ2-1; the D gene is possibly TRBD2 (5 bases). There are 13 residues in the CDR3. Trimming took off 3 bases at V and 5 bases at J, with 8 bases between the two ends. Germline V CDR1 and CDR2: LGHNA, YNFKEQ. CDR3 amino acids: CASSQLLDNEQFF. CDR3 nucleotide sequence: TGTGCCAGCAGCCAGCTACTAGACAATGAGCAGTTCTTC.

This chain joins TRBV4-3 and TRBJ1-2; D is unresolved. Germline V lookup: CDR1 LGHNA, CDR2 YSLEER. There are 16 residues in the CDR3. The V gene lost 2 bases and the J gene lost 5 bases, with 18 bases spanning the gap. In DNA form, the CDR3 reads TGCGCCAGCAGCCAAAGAGTTTTCGATGCCACATATGGCTACACCTTC. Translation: CASSQRVFDATYGYTF.

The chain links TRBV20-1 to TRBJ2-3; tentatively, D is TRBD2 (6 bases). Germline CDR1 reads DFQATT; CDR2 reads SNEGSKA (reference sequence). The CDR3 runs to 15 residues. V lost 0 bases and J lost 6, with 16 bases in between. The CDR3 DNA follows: TGCAGTGCTAGAGATCCGACTAGGAAAGGTGATACGCAGTATTTT. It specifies CSARDPTRKGDTQYF.

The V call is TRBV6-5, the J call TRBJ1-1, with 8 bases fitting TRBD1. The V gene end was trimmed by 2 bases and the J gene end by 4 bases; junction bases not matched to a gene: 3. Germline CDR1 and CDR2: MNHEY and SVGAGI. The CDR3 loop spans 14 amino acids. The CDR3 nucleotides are TGTGCCAGCAGTTACCTAGACAGGGGCACTGAAGCTTTCTTT. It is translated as CASSYLDRGTEAFF.

Written as DNA, the CDR3 is TGTGCCAGCCACAGGGAGGCCTACACTGAAGCTTTCTTT. As protein: CASHREAYTEAFF. The chain couples TRBV2 to TRBJ1-1, with D possibly TRBD1 on 6 matching bases. V shed 8 bases and J shed 3 bases, with 13 bases lying between them. Germline-derived CDR1 and CDR2 are SNHLY and FYNNEI. The CDR3 sequence is 13 residues long.

CDR3 nucleotides: TGTGCCAGCAGTTTACGCGGGGATACCTACGAGCAGTACTTC. Translation: CASSLRGDTYEQYF. The rearrangement joins TRBV27 to TRBJ2-7, with D possibly being TRBD2 (6 bases). The CDR3 length is 14 residues. V was shortened by 2 bases and J by 2 bases, with 10 bases between the two germline ends. CDR1 is MNHEY, CDR2 SMNVEV, per germline (reference sequence).

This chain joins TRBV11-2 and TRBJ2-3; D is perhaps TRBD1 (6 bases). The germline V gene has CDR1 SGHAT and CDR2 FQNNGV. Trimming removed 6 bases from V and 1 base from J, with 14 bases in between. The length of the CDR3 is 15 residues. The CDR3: CASSSGAGGTDTQYF. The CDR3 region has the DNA TGTGCCAGCAGTTCCGGGGCAGGGGGCACAGATACGCAGTATTTT.

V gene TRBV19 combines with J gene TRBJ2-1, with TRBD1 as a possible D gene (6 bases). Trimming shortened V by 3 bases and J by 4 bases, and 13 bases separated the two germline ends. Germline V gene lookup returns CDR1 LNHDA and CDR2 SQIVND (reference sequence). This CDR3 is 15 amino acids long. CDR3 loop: CASSIQGTKYNEQFF. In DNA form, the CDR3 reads TGTGCCAGTAGTATCCAGGGGACGAAATACAATGAGCAGTTCTTC. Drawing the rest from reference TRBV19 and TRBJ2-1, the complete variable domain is DGGITQSPKYLFRKEGQNVTLSCEQNLNHDAMYWYRQDPGQGLRLIYYSQIVNDFQKGDIAEGYSVSREKKESFPLTVTSAQKNPTAFYLCASSIQGTKYNEQFFGPGTRLTVL.

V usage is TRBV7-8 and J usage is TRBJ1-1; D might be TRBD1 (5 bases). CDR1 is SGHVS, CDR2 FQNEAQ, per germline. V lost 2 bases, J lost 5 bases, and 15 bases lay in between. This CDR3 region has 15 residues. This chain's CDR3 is CASSLSRTGGTEAFF. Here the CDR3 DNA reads TGTGCCAGCAGCTTAAGTCGAACAGGAGGAACTGAAGCTTTCTTT.

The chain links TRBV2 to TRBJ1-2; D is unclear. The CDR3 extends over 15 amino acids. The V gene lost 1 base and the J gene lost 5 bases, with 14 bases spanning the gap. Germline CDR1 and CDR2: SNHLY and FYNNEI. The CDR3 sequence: CASSEDGVAVYGYTF. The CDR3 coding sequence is TGTGCCAGCAGTGAAGACGGTGTGGCAGTTTATGGCTACACCTTC.

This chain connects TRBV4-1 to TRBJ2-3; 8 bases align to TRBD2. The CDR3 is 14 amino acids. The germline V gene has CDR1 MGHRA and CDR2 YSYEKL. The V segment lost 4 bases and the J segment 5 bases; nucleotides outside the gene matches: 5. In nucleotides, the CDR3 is TGCGCCAGCAGCCTACGGGAGGGGCAAGATACGCAGTATTTT. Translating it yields CASSLREGQDTQYF.

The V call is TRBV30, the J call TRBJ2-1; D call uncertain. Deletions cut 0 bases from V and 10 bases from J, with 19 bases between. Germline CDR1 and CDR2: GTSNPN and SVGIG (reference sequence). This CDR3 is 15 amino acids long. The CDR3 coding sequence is TGTGCCTGGAGTGTACTTGGGATGAGAGGCGGCGAGCAGTTCTTC. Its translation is CAWSVLGMRGGEQFF.

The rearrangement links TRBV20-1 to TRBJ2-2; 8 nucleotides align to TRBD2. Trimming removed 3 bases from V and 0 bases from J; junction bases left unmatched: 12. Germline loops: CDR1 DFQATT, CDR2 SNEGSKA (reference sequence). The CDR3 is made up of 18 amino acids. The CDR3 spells CSASDGRATLSNTGELFF. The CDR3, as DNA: TGCAGTGCTAGCGACGGGAGGGCCACCCTCTCGAACACCGGGGAGCTGTTTTTT.

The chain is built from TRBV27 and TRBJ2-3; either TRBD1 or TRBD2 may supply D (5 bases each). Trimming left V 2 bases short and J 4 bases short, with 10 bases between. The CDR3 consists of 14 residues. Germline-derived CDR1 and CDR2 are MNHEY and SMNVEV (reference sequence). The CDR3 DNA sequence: TGTGCCAGCAGTTTAACGGGACCGTCAGATACGCAGTATTTT. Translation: CASSLTGPSDTQYF.

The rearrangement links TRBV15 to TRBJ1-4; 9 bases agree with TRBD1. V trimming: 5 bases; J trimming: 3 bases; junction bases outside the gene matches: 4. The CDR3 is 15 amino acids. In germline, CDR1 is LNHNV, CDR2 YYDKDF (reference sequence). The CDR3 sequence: CATSGQGPPNEKLFF. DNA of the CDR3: TGTGCCACCAGCGGACAGGGGCCCCCTAATGAAAAACTGTTTTTT.

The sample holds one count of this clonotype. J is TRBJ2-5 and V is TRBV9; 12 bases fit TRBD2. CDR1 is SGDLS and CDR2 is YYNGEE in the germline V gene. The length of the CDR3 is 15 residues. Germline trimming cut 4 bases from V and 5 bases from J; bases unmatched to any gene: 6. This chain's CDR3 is CASSNNGLAGETQYF. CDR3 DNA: TGTGCCAGCAGCAATAACGGACTAGCGGGGGAGACCCAGTACTTC.